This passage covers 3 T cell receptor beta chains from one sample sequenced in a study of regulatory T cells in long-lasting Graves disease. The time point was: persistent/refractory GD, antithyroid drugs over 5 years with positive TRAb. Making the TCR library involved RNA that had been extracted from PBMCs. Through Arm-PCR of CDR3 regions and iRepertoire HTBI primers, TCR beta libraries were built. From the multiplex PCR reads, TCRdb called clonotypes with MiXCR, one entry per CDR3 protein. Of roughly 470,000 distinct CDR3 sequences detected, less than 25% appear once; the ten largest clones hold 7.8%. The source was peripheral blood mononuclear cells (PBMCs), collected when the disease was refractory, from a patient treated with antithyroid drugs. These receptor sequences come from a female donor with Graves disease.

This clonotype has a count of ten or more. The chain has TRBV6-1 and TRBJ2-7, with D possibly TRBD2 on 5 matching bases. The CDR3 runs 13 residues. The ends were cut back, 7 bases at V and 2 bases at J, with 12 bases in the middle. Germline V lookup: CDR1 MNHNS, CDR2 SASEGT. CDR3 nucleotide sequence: TGTGCCAGCAAGGGCGGACTTACCTACGAGCAGTACTTC. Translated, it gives CASKGGLTYEQYF.

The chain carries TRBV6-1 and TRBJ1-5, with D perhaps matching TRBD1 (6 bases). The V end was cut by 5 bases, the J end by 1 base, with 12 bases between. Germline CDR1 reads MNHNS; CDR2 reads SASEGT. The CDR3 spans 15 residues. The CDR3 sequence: CASSTGKGSNQPQHF. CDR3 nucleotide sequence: TGTGCCAGCAGTACAGGGAAGGGAAGCAATCAGCCCCAGCATTTT.

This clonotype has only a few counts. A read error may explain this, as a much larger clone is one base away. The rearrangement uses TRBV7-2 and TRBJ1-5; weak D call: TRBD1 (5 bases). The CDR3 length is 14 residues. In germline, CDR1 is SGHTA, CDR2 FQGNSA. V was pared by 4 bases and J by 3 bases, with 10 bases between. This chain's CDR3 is CASSWGSNNQPQHF. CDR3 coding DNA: TGTGCCAGCAGCTGGGGCAGCAACAATCAGCCCCAGCATTTT.